The rows below give T cell receptor beta chains drawn from one sample of a study of blood T cell repertoires in COVID-19. Profiled with immunoSEQ multiplex PCR; TCRdb holds only in-frame clones, not every one. The table has about 230,000 clones, around 84% seen once; the top ten hold 11%. The material sequenced was peripheral blood. These TCRs come from a man aged 45-60 years with COVID-19, enrolled during active disease. CDR3s leave out the opening cysteine and the closing phenylalanine or tryptophan. The D gene is left open where the match is weak.

.,TRBJ2-7,TRBV7-9,ASSLAWLDEQY
.,TRBJ2-3,TRBV20-1,SARAQGTQY
TRBD2,TRBJ2-2,TRBV9,ASSAEAGAGGELF
.,TRBJ1-1,TRBV18,ASSQDQRPGGIEAF
.,TRBJ2-7,TRBV7-2,ASSGQRPPYEQY
.,TRBJ2-1,TRBV3-1/TRBV3-2,ASSQDPTDYSEVKF
.,TRBJ2-5,TRBV6-5,ASSFRGRERETQY
.,TRBJ2-3,TRBV12-3/TRBV12-4,ASSPSGDTQY
TRBD2,TRBJ2-1,TRBV6-6,ASSYWVGGDRNEQF
TRBD1,TRBJ2-7,TRBV19,ASSRGQGANEQY
.,TRBJ2-2,TRBV18,ASSPTTGHGELF
.,TRBJ2-2,TRBV11-1,ASSPGPGTGELF
TRBD1,TRBJ2-7,TRBV27,ASSRDRDSEQY
.,TRBJ1-5,TRBV2,ASRDRKESNQPQH
.,TRBJ1-2,TRBV19,ASSRQEAYGYT
TRBD1,TRBJ2-1,TRBV19,ASSKDRDSYNEQF
TRBD2,TRBJ2-1,TRBV5-8,ASSQGTSGYYEQF
.,TRBJ2-5,TRBV2,ASRFVAALGPQY
TRBD1,TRBJ2-7,TRBV3-1/TRBV3-2,ASSQRLGQGTYEQY
.,TRBJ1-5,TRBV6-1,ASSEEATGGQPQH
.,TRBJ1-1,TRBV2,ASSVRRADTEAF
TRBD2,TRBJ2-3,TRBV7-8,ASSFPGQVTSGRTDTQY
TRBD2,TRBJ2-7,TRBV7-9,ASSFGGLAGAEEQY
TRBD1,TRBJ1-6,TRBV3-1/TRBV3-2,ASSQGQGARSPLH
TRBD1,TRBJ2-7,TRBV19,ASSAGQGSVYEQY
TRBD1,TRBJ1-1,TRBV29-1,SGGQVDTEAF
TRBD1,TRBJ1-6,TRBV7-9,ASSRGQDNSPLH
.,TRBJ2-3,TRBV7-8,ASSFQIPTDTQY
TRBD1,TRBJ2-1,TRBV3-1/TRBV3-2,ASSQAGTGVMVEQF
TRBD2,TRBJ2-1,TRBV7-3,ASSLLGGSGTYEQF
.,TRBJ1-5,TRBV23-1,ASSQSAGCIRPGSNQPQH
TRBD1,TRBJ2-7,TRBV6-2/TRBV6-3,ASGRDRASYEQY
TRBD1,TRBJ1-2,TRBV10-3,AISPTGDYYGYT
TRBD1,TRBJ2-7,TRBV12-3/TRBV12-4,ASSVGGPYEQY
TRBD1,TRBJ1-4,TRBV4-3,ASSQGGQGANEKLF
TRBD1,TRBJ1-5,TRBV7-2,ASRLDRYSNQPQH
TRBD1,TRBJ1-2,TRBV10-3,AISEPRTGTGGYT
.,TRBJ1-2,TRBV19,ASEDLSRNYGYT
.,TRBJ2-5,TRBV6-6,ASSYSGRGQETQY
.,TRBJ1-4,TRBV11-2,ASSLGFSGEKLF
TRBD1,TRBJ2-1,TRBV27,ASSPWDSSYNEQF
.,TRBJ2-3,TRBV19,ASSIFGDTQY
TRBD1,TRBJ2-7,TRBV11-2,ASSLGTGLIYEQY
.,TRBJ1-5,TRBV27,ASSFLGDSNQPQH
.,TRBJ1-3,TRBV30,AWSVGRWRGGPGNTIY
.,TRBJ2-3,TRBV5-4,ASSTGGVRGGTDTQY
.,TRBJ2-6,TRBV19,ASSPSGQLSGANVLT
TRBD2,TRBJ2-1,TRBV5-6,ASSSLLAGFNEQF
.,TRBJ2-3,TRBV5-4,ASSLTAGPTDTQY
.,TRBJ1-5,TRBV6-5,ASSYSKGEGQH
.,TRBJ2-7,TRBV6-5,ASNRYGGPYEQY
.,TRBJ2-7,TRBV28,ASSPYSGQFYEQY
.,TRBJ1-3,TRBV11-2,ASSSRLSGNTIY
.,TRBJ2-7,TRBV5-1,ASRGQFSYEQY
TRBD2,TRBJ2-2,TRBV9,ASSAGTSGLTRNTGELF
.,TRBJ2-7,TRBV27,ASSLSSRWESYEQY
.,TRBJ2-5,TRBV28,ASSSSLGATYQETQY
TRBD2,TRBJ2-3,TRBV5-1,ASSYSGGALDTQY
.,TRBJ2-5,TRBV7-2,ASSVAWGAETQY
.,TRBJ1-5,TRBV6-6,ASSKTDPNQPQH